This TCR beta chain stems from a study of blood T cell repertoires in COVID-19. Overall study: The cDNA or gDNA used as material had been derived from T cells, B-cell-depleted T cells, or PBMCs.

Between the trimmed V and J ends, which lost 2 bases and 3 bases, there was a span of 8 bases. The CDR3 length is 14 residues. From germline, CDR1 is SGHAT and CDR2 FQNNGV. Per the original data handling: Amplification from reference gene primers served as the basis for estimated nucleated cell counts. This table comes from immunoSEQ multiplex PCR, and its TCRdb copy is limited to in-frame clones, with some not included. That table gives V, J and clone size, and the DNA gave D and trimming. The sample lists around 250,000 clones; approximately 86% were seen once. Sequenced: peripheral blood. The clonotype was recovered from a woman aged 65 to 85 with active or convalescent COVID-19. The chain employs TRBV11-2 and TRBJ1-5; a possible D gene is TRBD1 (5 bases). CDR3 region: CASSLLGPNQPQHF. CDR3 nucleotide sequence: TGTGCCAGCAGCTTATTGGGGCCCAATCAGCCCCAGCATTTT.